The table lists the clone carrying this T cell receptor beta chain with a few counts. Its antigen is not known. This record belongs to a study of blood T cells in healthy people across ages. Primers used in a second PCR of roughly 6 to 11 cycles were a sample-barcoded 5' primer and a J-beta primer mix. TCRdb redid the calling of the 5' RACE reads with MiXCR, one entry per CDR3 protein. The data show 600,000 to 800,000 distinct CDR3 sequences, over 40% seen once. Isolated PBMCs totaled at least 6.5 million in each sample. General study points: Whereas aged donors had fewer naive CD4+ cells, long-lived donors had more of them and higher diversity.

After removal of 7 bases from V and 6 bases from J, the junction contained 6 bases not matched to a gene. This CDR3 is built from 12 residues. Germline CDR1 MDHEN, CDR2 SYDVKM. The chain is built from TRBV28 and TRBJ2-7; 7 nucleotides match TRBD1. Sequenced: blood. The clonotype originates from a woman of 80 years or more in good health. DNA of the CDR3: TGTGCCAGCATCGACAGGGCCGGCGAGCAGTACTTC. Translation: CASIDRAGEQYF.